The source of this T cell receptor (beta chain) is a study of shared clonotypes between healthy human individuals. Study as a whole: Three CD4 naive, three CD4 memory, two CD8 naive and one CD8 memory plate were used per donor.

CD8 cells regarded as naive lacked CD45RO, were positively chosen for CCR7, and omitted terminally differentiated effector memory CD45RA+ cells. There were no recent acute infections or vaccinations among the donors, who were healthy HIV-negative adults. Clones were sequenced by immunoSEQ multiplex PCR, and TCRdb holds only the in-frame ones, with some missing. The top ten hold over 1.5% of the sample, which has roughly 2.1 million clones, approximately 94% seen once. CDR1 is LNHDA, CDR2 SQIVND, per germline (reference sequence). The CDR3 spans 14 residues. V lost 6 bases to trimming and J lost 5 bases, with 17 bases between them. Comments on this clone: Its specificity is unknown.

General study results and limits: Generally, naive subsets came out with larger estimated richness than memory subsets. Naive CD4 clonotypes were shared across several donors at around 5.4%.

This clonotype was sampled from a man younger than 35 in good health. Some clones in this sample may be carry-over from other donors' samples. V is TRBV19 and J is TRBJ2-7, with D possibly being TRBD2 (6 bases). Input material: naive CD8+ T cells from PBMCs. CDR3 in amino acids: CASSPSLSGDEQYF. The CDR3 DNA sequence: TGTGCCAGTAGCCCGTCCCTCTCGGGAGACGAGCAGTACTTC.